The 23 T cell receptor beta chains listed next were all sequenced from one sample in a study of blood T cell repertoires in COVID-19. TCRdb's copy holds only in-frame clones and misses some; the assay was immunoSEQ multiplex PCR. In the table there are approximately 300,000 clones, around 84% of which are singletons. Source material: PBMCs or T cells enriched from blood (not recorded which). These receptors were taken from a woman aged 18-29 years who had recovered from COVID-19.

The chain links TRBV5-5 to TRBJ2-1; D is perhaps TRBD2 (5 bases). Trimming pared 4 bases from V and 6 bases from J, leaving 11 bases between. This CDR3 contains 13 residues. The germline CDR1 and CDR2 sequences are SGHKS and YYEKEE (reference sequence). As DNA, the CDR3 is TGTGCCAGCAGCATAAACCGGGGCAATGAGCAGTTCTTC. Its translation: CASSINRGNEQFF.

The V gene is TRBV6-6, the J gene TRBJ2-7; perhaps TRBD2 as D (5 bases). From germline, CDR1 is MNHNY and CDR2 SVGAGI (reference sequence). CDR3 size: 15 residues. Trimming cost V 1 base and J 6 bases, with 16 bases left between them. As DNA, the CDR3 is TGTGCCAGCAGTTACTGGGTTAGTGAGGGCCCCGAGCAGTACTTC. This sequence encodes CASSYWVSEGPEQYF.

The chain combines TRBV3-1 (or the pseudogene TRBV3-2) with TRBJ2-1; 10 bases line up with TRBD2. The CDR3 length is 15 residues. Germline V gives CDR1 LGHDT, CDR2 YNNKEL (reference sequence). The V and J ends lost 0 bases and 6 bases, in that order; junction bases with no gene match: 2. The CDR3 sequence: CASSQDLAGVNEQFF. The CDR3 region has the DNA TGTGCCAGCAGCCAAGATCTAGCGGGAGTCAATGAGCAGTTCTTC.

The V call is TRBV5-1, the J call TRBJ2-5; D perhaps matches TRBD2 (6 bases). Trimming removed 3 bases from V and 5 bases from J, with 14 bases in between. Germline CDR1 SGHRS, CDR2 YFSETQ. The CDR3 loop spans 14 amino acids. CDR3 bases: TGCGCCAGCAGCTCCGGGGAGGACGGGGAGACCCAGTACTTC. Its translation: CASSSGEDGETQYF.

The genes are TRBV7-3 and TRBJ2-7; 11 nucleotides agree with TRBD2. CDR3 length: 15 residues. The junction had 10 bases not matched to a gene; V was cut back by 5 bases and J by 7 bases. Germline V lookup: CDR1 SGHTA, CDR2 FQGTGA. CDR3 DNA sequence: TGTGCCAGCAGCCGGGGTAGCGGGAGGGCCGATGAGCAGTACTTC. This gives the protein CASSRGSGRADEQYF.

The chain carries TRBV9 and TRBJ2-5; 13 bases are a match to TRBD2. The CDR3 has 16 residues. The germline V gene has CDR1 SGDLS and CDR2 YYNGEE. The junction had 1 base not matched to a gene; V was cut back by 2 bases and J by 0 bases. CDR3 DNA: TGTGCCAGCAGCGTCGGACTAGCGGGAGACCAAGAGACCCAGTACTTC. Amino acid sequence: CASSVGLAGDQETQYF.

This clone was found a few times. The chain is built from TRBV15 and TRBJ1-3; D remains unclear. The CDR3 sequence is 15 residues long. Between the trimmed V and J ends, which lost 4 bases and 3 bases, there was a span of 13 bases. Germline values: CDR1 LNHNV, CDR2 YYDKDF (reference sequence). CDR3 bases: TGTGCCACCAGCACCGGGGTGGAGGGTGGAAACACCATATATTTT. Amino acid sequence: CATSTGVEGGNTIYF.

The gene calls are TRBV9 and TRBJ2-5; D perhaps matches TRBD1 (6 bases). This CDR3 is built from 14 residues. V gave up 0 bases and J gave up 2 bases, with 8 bases separating them. The germline CDR1 and CDR2 sequences are SGDLS and YYNGEE. CDR3 in DNA: TGTGCCAGCAGCGTAGAAGGACAGCAAGAGACCCAGTACTTC. This encodes CASSVEGQQETQYF.

The V and J genes are TRBV18 and TRBJ1-3; the match to TRBD1 covers 8 bases. Germline CDR1 reads KGHSH; CDR2 reads LQKENI. The CDR3 is 15 amino acids. The junction had 6 bases not matched to a gene; V was cut back by 1 base and J by 7 bases. CDR3 in amino acids: CASSPLGQGRNTIYF. DNA of the CDR3: TGTGCCAGCTCACCACTTGGACAGGGCAGGAACACCATATATTTT. The full variable domain, rest sourced from reference TRBV18 and TRBJ1-3, is NAGVMQNPRHLVRRRGQEARLRCSPMKGHSHVYWYRQLPEEGLKFMVYLQKENIIDESGMPKERFSAEFPKEGPSILRIQQVVRGDSAAYFCASSPLGQGRNTIYFGEGSWLTVV.

V gene TRBV6-4 combines with J gene TRBJ2-4; 9 positions match TRBD1. The V gene's germline CDR1 is MRHNA and CDR2 SNTAGT. J lost 7 bases, V lost 5 bases, and 6 bases had no gene match. This CDR3 comprises 14 residues. In DNA, the CDR3 is TGTGCCAGCAGTCCCGGGACAGGGACCAACATTCAGTACTTC. This sequence encodes CASSPGTGTNIQYF.

On this clone itself: The same CDR3 can be traced to other DNA sequences in this sample. The chain joins TRBV5-1 to TRBJ1-5; TRBD1 is a possible D gene (5 bases). CDR3 length: 15 amino acids. CDR1 and CDR2 (germline): SGHRS, YFSETQ. V lost 0 bases and J lost 0, with 7 bases in between. The CDR3 bases are TGCGCCAGCAGCTTGGCGGGGGGTAGCAATCAGCCCCAGCATTTT. It yields the protein CASSLAGGSNQPQHF.

The genes are TRBV2 and TRBJ1-1; D gene ambiguous. This CDR3 has 12 residues. Germline assignment: CDR1 SNHLY and CDR2 FYNNEI. Trimming shortened V by 3 bases and J by 7 bases, and 9 bases separated the two germline ends. This CDR3 reads CASSERQDEAFF. The DNA of the CDR3 is TGTGCCAGCAGTGAGCGGCAAGATGAAGCTTTCTTT.

The gene calls are TRBV3-1 (or the pseudogene TRBV3-2) and TRBJ1-1, with D possibly being TRBD1 (5 bases). The CDR3 is 15 amino acids. CDR1 and CDR2 (germline): LGHDT, YNNKEL (reference sequence). Deletions cut 0 bases from V and 6 bases from J, with 14 bases between. The CDR3 sequence: CASSQEQGFGSEAFF. The CDR3 bases are TGTGCCAGCAGCCAAGAGCAGGGATTTGGTTCTGAAGCTTTCTTT.

The chain uses TRBV7-9 and TRBJ2-5; a possible D gene is TRBD1 (6 bases). The germline V gene has CDR1 SEHNR and CDR2 FQNEAQ (reference sequence). This CDR3 comprises 14 residues. With 5 bases removed from V and 5 bases from J, the gap between germline ends came to 15 bases. CDR3 in amino acids: CASSPGRGAETQYF. DNA for the CDR3: TGTGCCAGCAGCCCCGGCAGGGGTGCGGAGACCCAGTACTTC.

The CDR3 nucleotides read TGCGCCAGCAGCCAAGACGCCACAGGGTCATATGGCTACACCTTC. Translating it yields CASSQDATGSYGYTF. The chain employs TRBV4-1 and TRBJ1-2, with TRBD1 as a possible D gene (6 bases). V lost 0 bases, J lost 5 bases, and 13 bases lay in between. From germline, CDR1 is MGHRA and CDR2 YSYEKL. This CDR3 spans 15 amino acids.

This clone was counted only a few times. This rearrangement joins TRBV5-1 to TRBJ1-2; TRBD1 matches 8 bases. The CDR3 length is 14 residues. V shed 3 bases and J 4 bases; nucleotides not matched to a gene: 5. Germline assignment: CDR1 SGHRS and CDR2 YFSETQ. Here the CDR3 reads CASSSTTGAYGYTF. The DNA for the CDR3 is TGCGCCAGCAGCTCCACGACAGGGGCCTATGGCTACACCTTC.

The chain couples TRBV24-1 to TRBJ1-2, with D hard to call. The ends were cut back, 9 bases at V and 3 bases at J, with 10 bases in the middle. CDR1 is KGHDR and CDR2 is SFDVKD in the germline V gene. The CDR3 extends over 12 amino acids. CDR3 nucleotides: TGTGCCACCTCTAGCCCAGACTATGGCTACACCTTC. Translation gives CATSSPDYGYTF.

The rearrangement uses TRBV5-1 and TRBJ2-7; D perhaps matches TRBD2 (6 bases). V dropped 2 bases and J dropped 4 bases, with 10 bases sitting between them. This CDR3 region has 13 residues. Germline V gene sequence: CDR1 SGHRS, CDR2 YFSETQ. The CDR3 bases are TGCGCCAGCAGCTTCGGGGGAAGTTACGAGCAGTACTTC. Protein sequence: CASSFGGSYEQYF. The whole variable domain, remainder taken from reference TRBV5-1 and TRBJ2-7, is KAGVTQTPRYLIKTRGQQVTLSCSPISGHRSVSWYQQTPGQGLQFLFEYFSETQRNKGNFPGRFSGRQFSNSRSEMNVSTLELGDSALYLCASSFGGSYEQYFGPGTRLTVT.

This sequence joins TRBV10-3 and TRBJ2-2; no reliable D call. Trimming took 4 bases from V and 6 from J, leaving 6 bases between them. The CDR3 is 12 amino acids. Germline CDR1 reads ENHRY; CDR2 reads SYGVKD. CDR3 in amino acids: CAISGPAGELFF. The CDR3 DNA sequence: TGTGCCATCAGTGGGCCAGCCGGGGAGCTGTTTTTT.

V gene TRBV9 combines with J gene TRBJ2-2; 9 nucleotides align to TRBD2. The length of the CDR3 is 18 residues. Germline-derived CDR1 and CDR2 are SGDLS and YYNGEE. J gave up 5 bases and V 3 bases, and 14 bases lay outside the gene matches. The CDR3 DNA is TGTGCCAGCAGCGCCTGGACTAGCGATCGTAGGTGGACCGGGGAGCTGTTTTTT. Amino acids: CASSAWTSDRRWTGELFF.

The chain employs TRBV2 and TRBJ1-2; D possibly corresponds to TRBD1 (6 bases). CDR1 and CDR2 (germline): SNHLY, FYNNEI. CDR3 length: 13 amino acids. V lost 6 bases to trimming and J lost 6 bases, with 14 bases between them. DNA of the CDR3: TGTGCCAGCAGCCGGGACACCTGGGATGGCTACACCTTC. This sequence encodes CASSRDTWDGYTF.

This chain links TRBV3-1 (or the pseudogene TRBV3-2) with TRBJ1-6, with D possibly TRBD1 on 5 matching bases. Trimming stripped 4 bases from V and 8 bases from J, with 15 bases between. The CDR3 is 15 amino acids. CDR1 and CDR2 from the germline V gene are LGHDT and YNNKEL (reference sequence). CDR3 DNA sequence: TGTGCCAGCAGCCCCGGACACCAACCTTATTCACCCCTCCACTTT. This sequence encodes CASSPGHQPYSPLHF.

This chain links TRBV27 with TRBJ1-1; possibly TRBD1 for D (6 bases). CDR1 MNHEY and CDR2 SMNVEV come from the germline V gene (reference sequence). The CDR3 length is 14 residues. The V gene lost 3 bases and the J gene lost 4 bases, with 12 bases spanning the gap. The CDR3 bases are TGTGCCAGCAGTTTCACAGGGTACGGCACTGAAGCTTTCTTT. This codes for CASSFTGYGTEAFF.